One sample yielded the 9 T cell receptor beta chains listed below, sequenced in a study of CD8 T cells in Susac syndrome. The authors reverse transcribed roughly 0.5 to 1 ug RNA with random hexamers. TCRdb re-derived calls from the immunoSEQ multiplex PCR reads in MiXCR, one entry per CDR3 protein. The sample includes 150,000 to 200,000 distinct CDR3 sequences, around nine tenths of them seen just once. The sequenced sample consisted of CD4+ T cells from PBMCs. The receptors shown here come from a human donor with Susac syndrome.

This clonotype has only one observation. The chain joins TRBV24-1 to TRBJ1-5, with a possible D match to TRBD1 (6 bases). Germline V gives CDR1 KGHDR, CDR2 SFDVKD. The CDR3 consists of 17 residues. V was pared by 9 bases and J by 2 bases, with 22 bases between. CDR3: CATSRGQGSSGNQPQHF. The CDR3 DNA reads as TGTGCCACCTCACGGGGGCAGGGAAGTTCGGGCAATCAGCCCCAGCATTTT.

The rearrangement links TRBV29-1 to TRBJ1-1; 7 bases fit TRBD1. Germline V CDR1 and CDR2: SQVTM, ANQGSEA. Losses at the gene ends were 7 bases for V and 1 base for J; bases not matched to a gene: 9. The CDR3 has 14 amino acids. CDR3 in amino acids: CSGDREPRNTEAFF. DNA for the CDR3: TGCAGCGGAGACAGGGAACCCAGGAACACTGAAGCTTTCTTT.

The chain's CDR3 is CASRLTSGRARFF. The CDR3 nucleotides read TGTGCCAGCAGATTGACTAGCGGGAGGGCACGGTTCTTC. This chain joins TRBV12-3 or TRBV12-4 and TRBJ2-1; TRBD2 agrees at 14 bases. The CDR3 is 13 residues long. Germline trimming cut 6 bases from V and 15 bases from J; bases unmatched to any gene: 7.

The CDR3: CASSLQGPALSYGYTF. The DNA for the CDR3 is TGTGCCAGCAGCTTACAGGGACCTGCTTTGAGTTATGGCTACACCTTC. The chain is built from TRBV13 and TRBJ1-2, with TRBD1 as a possible D gene (5 bases). The CDR3 extends over 16 amino acids. The V end was cut by 2 bases, the J end by 5 bases, with 18 bases between. The germline V gene encodes CDR1 PRHDT and CDR2 FYEKMQ (reference sequence).

The chain combines TRBV6-1 with TRBJ2-7, with 8 bases matching TRBD2. Germline CDR1 is MNHNS and CDR2 is SASEGT. The CDR3 contains 17 residues. V shed 1 base and J 3 bases; nucleotides not matched to a gene: 11. The DNA of the CDR3 is TGTGCCAGCAGTGAAGGGGTTAGTAGCGGGATCTACTACGAGCAGTACTTC. This gives the protein CASSEGVSSGIYYEQYF.

The V gene is TRBV11-1, the J gene TRBJ1-4, with D unclear. The CDR3 sequence is 14 residues long. The germline V gene has CDR1 SGHAT and CDR2 FQDESV (reference sequence). Trimming shortened V by 5 bases and J by 7 bases, and 14 bases separated the two germline ends. CDR3: CASSLSGDGEKLFF. The CDR3 DNA reads as TGTGCCAGCAGCCTAAGTGGAGATGGTGAAAAACTGTTTTTT.

This clonotype was detected only once. The gene calls are TRBV30 and TRBJ2-1; D gene unclear. The CDR3 totals 12 residues. Germline CDR1 GTSNPN, CDR2 SVGIG (reference sequence). V was cut by 8 bases and J by 7 bases, with 15 bases left in between. This CDR3 reads CAARLDGNEQFF. The CDR3 DNA follows: TGTGCCGCCCGTCTAGATGGGAATGAGCAGTTCTTC.

The chain carries TRBV3-1 and TRBJ2-2; 7 nucleotides line up with TRBD2. Germline lookup yields CDR1 LGHDT and CDR2 YNNKEL (reference sequence). Trimming took 6 bases from V and 1 from J; bases not matched to a gene: 5. There are 15 residues in the CDR3. CDR3 in amino acids: CASRGSGENTGELFF. The CDR3 DNA is TGTGCCAGCAGGGGGAGCGGGGAGAACACCGGGGAGCTGTTTTTT.

The CDR3 is CSARADRDYGYTF. CDR3 in DNA: TGCAGTGCTAGGGCCGACAGGGATTATGGCTACACCTTC. The rearrangement joins TRBV20-1 to TRBJ1-2; 7 bases match TRBD1. V lost 3 bases to trimming and J lost 5 bases; unmatched junction nucleotides: 6. From germline, CDR1 is DFQATT and CDR2 SNEGSKA (reference sequence). The CDR3 contains 13 residues.